This entry lists 4 T cell receptor beta chains sequenced from one sample in a study of cytomegalovirus exposure and HLA in healthy donors. PCR primers comprised 60 Vbeta and 13 Jbeta primers. Only in-frame clones appear in the TCRdb table, and some are missing; sequencing was by immunoSEQ multiplex PCR. The sample consists of about 76,000 clones, nearly 80% of them appearing once. Sequencing was carried out using PBMCs. The receptor source for this set is a woman aged 40 to 50 in good health and CMV-seropositive.

The chain combines TRBV23-1 with TRBJ2-1; 7 bases map to TRBD1. TRBV23-1 is annotated as an ORF whose role is uncertain. V shed 4 bases and J 0 bases; nucleotides not matched to a gene: 15. This CDR3 contains 19 residues. The CDR3 nucleotides are TGCGCCAGCAGTCCACGTGTGGCAGGGGGTCCTTTCTCCTACAATGAGCAGTTCTTC. This sequence encodes CASSPRVAGGPFSYNEQFF.

By its share, this clone is medium-sized. Other DNA variants within this sample encode the same CDR3. The genes are TRBV7-8 and TRBJ1-3; perhaps TRBD1 as D (6 bases). The CDR3 has 15 amino acids. Trimming removed 4 bases at V and 1 base at J, with 11 bases between. Per germline, CDR1 SGHVS and CDR2 FQNEAQ. The CDR3 sequence is CASSSLGGSGNTIYF. The CDR3 nucleotides read TGTGCCAGCAGCTCCTTAGGGGGTTCTGGAAACACCATATATTTT.

This clone occurred once. The rearrangement links TRBV5-5 to TRBJ2-1, with 11 bases fitting TRBD2. This CDR3 region has 15 residues. The ends lost 6 bases at V and 5 bases at J; junction bases unmatched: 7. The germline CDR1 and CDR2 sequences are SGHKS and YYEKEE (reference sequence). In DNA, the CDR3 is TGTGCCAGCACCCTTCTAGCGGGGGGTGACAATGAGCAGTTCTTC. Translation: CASTLLAGGDNEQFF.

Sample share makes this clone medium-sized. The chain recombines TRBV6-4 with TRBJ2-7; 9 bases line up with TRBD1. CDR1 and CDR2 (germline): MRHNA, SNTAGT. The CDR3 spans 13 residues. The V and J ends lost 4 bases and 6 bases, in that order; junction bases with no gene match: 4. In nucleotides, the CDR3 is TGTGCCAGCAGTGGGGACAGGGAACTCGAGCAGTACTTC. Amino acids: CASSGDRELEQYF.